Listed below are T cell receptor beta chains from one sample, sequenced in a study of blood T cell repertoires in COVID-19. The method was immunoSEQ multiplex PCR; TCRdb's version includes in-frame clones alone and lacks a portion of them. The sample holds more than 110,000 clones, less than 85% seen once. Specimen: peripheral blood. These receptors were obtained from an elderly woman in a cohort sampled during active or convalescent COVID-19. Each CDR3 is given with its conserved first and last residue. A D gene is named only where the DNA matches it firmly. For some rows the clone size is stated as once, few or many, or as a class when expanded; others skip it.

.	TRBV6-6	TRBJ2-2	few	CASNPDRSTGELFF	TGTGCCAGCAACCCGGACAGAAGCACCGGGGAGCTGTTTTTT
.	TRBV7-3	TRBJ1-1	.	CASSLTSGHASGAFF	TGTGCCAGCAGCTTAACGTCGGGACATGCTTCGGGAGCTTTCTTT
TRBD1	TRBV19	TRBJ2-4	.	CASSNRGDRGVAIQYF	TGTGCCAGTAGCAATCGAGGGGACAGGGGAGTTGCCATTCAGTACTTC
TRBD1	TRBV7-3	TRBJ2-5	.	CASSLGQGETQYF	TGTGCCAGCAGCTTAGGACAGGGGGAGACCCAGTACTTC
.	TRBV12-3/TRBV12-4	TRBJ2-5	.	CASSSNWQETQYF	TGTGCCAGCAGTTCAAACTGGCAAGAGACCCAGTACTTC
.	TRBV4-2	TRBJ2-3	.	CASSSSGSTDTQYF	TGTGCCAGCAGTAGTAGCGGCAGCACAGATACGCAGTATTTT
.	TRBV4-3	TRBJ2-1	.	CASSQRTKGVPGSNEQFF	TGCGCCAGCAGCCAGCGAACTAAGGGGGTCCCGGGGAGTAATGAGCAGTTCTTC
TRBD1	TRBV28	TRBJ1-6	.	CASSPRTGGNSPLHF	TGTGCCAGCAGTCCGCGGACAGGAGGTAATTCACCCCTCCACTTT
.	TRBV10-3	TRBJ2-5	once	CAISDPQLAETQYF	TGTGCCATCAGTGACCCTCAGTTAGCGGAGACCCAGTACTTC
.	TRBV29-1	TRBJ1-5	.	CSVGQGGQPQHF	TGCAGCGTTGGCCAAGGGGGTCAGCCCCAGCATTTT
.	TRBV29-1	TRBJ1-2	.	CSVDSQLQAGYTF	TGCAGCGTTGACTCACAGTTACAAGCTGGCTACACCTTC
.	TRBV4-3	TRBJ1-6	.	CASSPTVGGRSPLHF	TGCGCCAGCAGCCCGACCGTGGGGGGGCGTTCACCCCTCCACTTT
.	TRBV9	TRBJ1-1	.	CASTKSRPGENTEAFF	TGTGCCAGCACCAAAAGTCGGCCAGGGGAGAACACTGAAGCTTTCTTT
TRBD2	TRBV24-1	TRBJ2-1	once	CATSDHGLAGRNEQFF	TGTGCCACCAGTGATCACGGACTAGCGGGGCGCAATGAGCAGTTCTTC
.	TRBV21-1	TRBJ1-2	once	CASRKDIYYGYTF	TGTGCCAGCAGAAAGGACATTTACTATGGCTACACCTTC
.	TRBV19	TRBJ1-2	.	CASSIRQGNNYGYTF	TGTGCCAGTAGTATACGGCAGGGGAATAACTATGGCTACACCTTC
.	TRBV5-1	TRBJ2-2	once	CASSGGGLAVTGELFF	TGCGCCAGCAGCGGGGGCGGGCTAGCGGTGACCGGGGAGCTGTTTTTT